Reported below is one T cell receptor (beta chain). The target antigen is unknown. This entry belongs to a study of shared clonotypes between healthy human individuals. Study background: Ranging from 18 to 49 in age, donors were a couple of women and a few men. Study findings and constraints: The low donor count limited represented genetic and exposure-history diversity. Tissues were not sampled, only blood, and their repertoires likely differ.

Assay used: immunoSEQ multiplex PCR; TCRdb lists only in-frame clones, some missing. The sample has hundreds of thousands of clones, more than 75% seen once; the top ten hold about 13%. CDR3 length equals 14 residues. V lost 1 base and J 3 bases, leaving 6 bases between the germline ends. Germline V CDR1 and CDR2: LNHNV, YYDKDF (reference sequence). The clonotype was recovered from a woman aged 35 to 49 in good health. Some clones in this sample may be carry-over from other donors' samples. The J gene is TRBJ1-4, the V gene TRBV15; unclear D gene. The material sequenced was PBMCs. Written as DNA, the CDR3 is TGTGCCACCAGCAGAGGACGGTCTAATGAAAAACTGTTTTTT. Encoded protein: CATSRGRSNEKLFF.